The 16 T cell receptor beta chains below were found in one sample sequenced in a study of T cells in narcolepsy. TCRdb's copy holds only in-frame clones and misses some; the assay was immunoSEQ multiplex PCR. The data hold some 22,000 clones, with 75% to 85% observed a single time. Source material: memory (CD45RA-) CD4+ T cells from blood. All receptors come from a human donor in good health.

J is TRBJ1-5 and V is TRBV6-5; 7 bases line up with TRBD1. This CDR3 region has 15 residues. CDR1 is MNHEY, CDR2 SVGAGI, per germline. The junction had 7 bases not matched to a gene; V was cut back by 6 bases and J by 2 bases. In DNA, the CDR3 is TGTGCCAGCAGGAAGGAAGGGACAGGCAATCAGCCCCAGCATTTT. Translating it yields CASRKEGTGNQPQHF.

This clone was seen a few times. V gene TRBV14 combines with J gene TRBJ2-5; no clear D. V lost 6 bases and J lost 1, with 15 bases in between. This CDR3 is built from 15 residues. Looked up from germline, CDR1 is SGHDN and CDR2 is FVKESK. This chain's CDR3 is CASSRRTSAQETQYF. DNA of the CDR3: TGTGCCAGCAGTCGCCGGACGTCGGCCCAAGAGACCCAGTACTTC.

Concerning this clone: The junction departs from germline at one end; a sequencing error may be responsible. The gene calls are TRBV6-5 and TRBJ1-1; tentative D call: TRBD1 (5 bases). The CDR3 extends over 13 amino acids. Per the germline V gene, CDR1 is MNHEY and CDR2 is SVGAGI. The CDR3 DNA reads TGCGCGGGGCGGACGAATTTGAACACTGAAGCTTTCTTT. This sequence encodes CAGRTNLNTEAFF.

The chain carries TRBV6-5 and TRBJ1-2, with 9 bases matching TRBD1. J lost 4 bases, V lost 5 bases, and 5 bases had no gene match. The V gene's germline CDR1 is MNHEY and CDR2 SVGAGI. The CDR3 spans 14 residues. CDR3 in amino acids: CASSAATGGYGYTF. CDR3 sequence (DNA): TGTGCCAGCAGTGCCGCGACAGGGGGCTATGGCTACACCTTC.

The chain joins TRBV6-1 to TRBJ2-3, with 15 bases fitting TRBD2. Trimming removed 3 bases from V and 6 bases from J; junction bases left unmatched: 10. Germline lookup yields CDR1 MNHNS and CDR2 SASEGT. The CDR3 covers 18 residues. The CDR3 sequence is CASSEDGLAGGPADTQYF. CDR3 sequence (DNA): TGTGCCAGCAGTGAGGACGGACTAGCGGGAGGGCCGGCGGATACGCAGTATTTT.

The V gene is TRBV14, the J gene TRBJ1-1; a weak D match, TRBD1 (5 bases). Germline V gene lookup returns CDR1 SGHDN and CDR2 FVKESK. This CDR3 has 14 residues. V was trimmed by 7 bases and J by 1 base, leaving 13 bases between them. CDR3: CASKGLPTNTEAFF. The CDR3 bases are TGTGCCAGCAAGGGGCTACCAACGAACACTGAAGCTTTCTTT.

The V gene is TRBV5-1, the J gene TRBJ2-5, with 9 bases aligning to TRBD2. Germline V gene sequence: CDR1 SGHRS, CDR2 YFSETQ. The CDR3 is 15 residues long. Losses at the gene ends were 0 bases for V and 5 bases for J; bases not matched to a gene: 5. CDR3 in amino acids: CASSLAGSGSETQYF. The CDR3 DNA is TGCGCCAGCAGCTTGGCGGGTAGCGGGAGTGAGACCCAGTACTTC. The whole variable domain, remainder taken from reference TRBV5-1 and TRBJ2-5, is KAGVTQTPRYLIKTRGQQVTLSCSPISGHRSVSWYQQTPGQGLQFLFEYFSETQRNKGNFPGRFSGRQFSNSRSEMNVSTLELGDSALYLCASSLAGSGSETQYFGPGTRLLVL.

The V and J genes are TRBV6-5 and TRBJ2-7, with D perhaps TRBD2 (6 bases). The CDR3 covers 16 residues. V gave up 2 bases and J gave up 6 bases, with 20 bases separating them. Germline V gene data show CDR1 as MNHEY and CDR2 as SVGAGI. This CDR3 reads CASSYRLTGVESEQYF. In DNA form, the CDR3 reads TGTGCCAGCAGTTACCGCTTGACGGGAGTTGAGAGCGAGCAGTACTTC.

The sample holds a few counts of this clone. J is TRBJ2-3 and V is TRBV29-1; 7 bases align to TRBD2. V gave up 3 bases and J gave up 0 bases; unmatched junction bases: 3. Germline CDR1 is SQVTM and CDR2 is ANQGSEA. The CDR3 length is 14 residues. The CDR3 protein is CSVDLRESTDTQYF. The CDR3 bases are TGCAGCGTTGACTTGCGGGAGAGCACAGATACGCAGTATTTT.

The CDR3 DNA reads as TGCGCCAGCAGCCAAGGGCTCGGGTTTTATGAAAAACTGTTTTTT. Translating it yields CASSQGLGFYEKLFF. This chain joins TRBV4-1 and TRBJ1-4; D gene ambiguous. V dropped 1 base and J dropped 6 bases, with 12 bases sitting between them. This CDR3 comprises 15 residues. The germline V gene has CDR1 MGHRA and CDR2 YSYEKL.

The chain carries TRBV5-8 and TRBJ1-5; D may be TRBD1 (5 bases). The CDR3 extends over 15 amino acids. Per germline, CDR1 SGHTS and CDR2 YDEGEE. Trimming pared 4 bases from V and 0 bases from J, leaving 11 bases between. CDR3 in amino acids: CASSTRGYSNQPQHF. The CDR3 nucleotides read TGTGCCAGCAGCACCCGGGGGTATAGCAATCAGCCCCAGCATTTT.

The rearrangement joins TRBV6-1 to TRBJ2-7, with D possibly called TRBD1 or TRBD2 (5 bases each). The germline V gene encodes CDR1 MNHNS and CDR2 SASEGT. Trimming left V 4 bases short and J 3 bases short, with 13 bases between. The CDR3 extends over 14 amino acids. The CDR3 region has the DNA TGTGCCAGCAGTGGGCCCCGGGGCTTCTACGAGCAGTACTTC. Its translation is CASSGPRGFYEQYF.

This rearrangement joins TRBV7-9 to TRBJ2-5; 10 nucleotides line up with TRBD2. The CDR3 spans 17 residues. CDR1 is SEHNR and CDR2 is FQNEAQ in the germline V gene (reference sequence). V shed 0 bases and J 2 bases; nucleotides not matched to a gene: 6. This CDR3 is CASSLALAGELQETQYF. In nucleotides, the CDR3 is TGTGCCAGCAGCTTAGCTCTAGCGGGAGAACTTCAAGAGACCCAGTACTTC.

The genes are TRBV27 and TRBJ2-5, with a possible D match to TRBD1 (5 bases). V lost 5 bases and J lost 0, with 13 bases in between. CDR3 size: 15 residues. Germline CDR1 is MNHEY and CDR2 is SMNVEV (reference sequence). CDR3 in amino acids: CASSSLGANQETQYF. The CDR3 coding sequence is TGTGCCAGCAGTAGCCTAGGGGCCAACCAAGAGACCCAGTACTTC.

The table lists this clone with a few counts. The chain joins TRBV19 to TRBJ2-1; no clear D. The CDR3 runs 15 residues. Germline-derived CDR1 and CDR2 are LNHDA and SQIVND (reference sequence). Trimming took off 3 bases at V and 7 bases at J, with 16 bases between the two ends. CDR3 in amino acids: CASSIKMPLQNEQFF. The DNA of the CDR3 is TGTGCCAGTAGTATTAAGATGCCGTTGCAAAATGAGCAGTTCTTC. Full variable domain (rest looked up from reference TRBV19 and TRBJ2-1): DGGITQSPKYLFRKEGQNVTLSCEQNLNHDAMYWYRQDPGQGLRLIYYSQIVNDFQKGDIAEGYSVSREKKESFPLTVTSAQKNPTAFYLCASSIKMPLQNEQFFGPGTRLTVL.

This chain connects TRBV6-1 to TRBJ1-2; a possible D gene is TRBD1 (5 bases). V lost 1 base to trimming and J lost 10 bases, with 16 bases between them. The CDR3 runs to 14 residues. Germline V gene data show CDR1 as MNHNS and CDR2 as SASEGT. In DNA, the CDR3 is TGTGCCAGCAGTGAAGGATCAGGGTCTGGACTCTACACCTTC. Amino acids: CASSEGSGSGLYTF.